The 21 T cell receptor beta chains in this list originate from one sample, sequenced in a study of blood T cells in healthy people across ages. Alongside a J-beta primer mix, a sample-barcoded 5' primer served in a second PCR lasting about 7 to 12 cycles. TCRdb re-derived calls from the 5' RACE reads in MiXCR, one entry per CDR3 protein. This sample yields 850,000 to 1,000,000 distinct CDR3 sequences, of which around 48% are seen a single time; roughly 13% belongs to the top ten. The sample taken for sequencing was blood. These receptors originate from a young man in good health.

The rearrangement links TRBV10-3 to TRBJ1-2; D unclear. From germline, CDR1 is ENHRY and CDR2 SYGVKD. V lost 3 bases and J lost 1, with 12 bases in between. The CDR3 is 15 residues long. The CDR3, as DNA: TGTGCCATCAGTGACCGGGGAAAAAATAACTATGGCTACACCTTC. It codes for CAISDRGKNNYGYTF.

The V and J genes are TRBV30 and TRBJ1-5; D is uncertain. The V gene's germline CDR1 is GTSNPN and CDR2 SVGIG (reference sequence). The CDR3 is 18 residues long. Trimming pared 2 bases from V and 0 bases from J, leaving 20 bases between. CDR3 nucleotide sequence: TGTGCCTGGAGTCCAACGACGGGCTACATCCTTAGCAATCAGCCCCAGCATTTT. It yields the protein CAWSPTTGYILSNQPQHF.

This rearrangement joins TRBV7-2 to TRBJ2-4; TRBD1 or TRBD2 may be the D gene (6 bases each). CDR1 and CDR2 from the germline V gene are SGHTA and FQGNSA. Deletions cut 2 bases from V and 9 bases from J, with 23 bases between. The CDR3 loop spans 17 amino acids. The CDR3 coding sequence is TGTGCCAGCAGCTTATCTGGGGGAAGGGGGGCTGTAAGCATTCAGTACTTC. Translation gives CASSLSGGRGAVSIQYF. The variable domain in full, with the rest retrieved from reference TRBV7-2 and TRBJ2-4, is GAGVSQSPSNKVTEKGKDVELRCDPISGHTALYWYRQSLGQGLEFLIYFQGNSAPDKSGLPSDRFSAERTGGSVSTLTIQRTQQEDSAVYLCASSLSGGRGAVSIQYFGAGTRLSVL.

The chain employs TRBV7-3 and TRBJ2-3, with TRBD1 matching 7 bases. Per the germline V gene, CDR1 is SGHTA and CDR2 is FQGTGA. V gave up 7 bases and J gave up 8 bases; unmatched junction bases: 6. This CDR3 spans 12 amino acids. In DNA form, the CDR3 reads TGTGCCAGCAACCACCCAGGGGGTACGCAGTATTTT. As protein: CASNHPGGTQYF.

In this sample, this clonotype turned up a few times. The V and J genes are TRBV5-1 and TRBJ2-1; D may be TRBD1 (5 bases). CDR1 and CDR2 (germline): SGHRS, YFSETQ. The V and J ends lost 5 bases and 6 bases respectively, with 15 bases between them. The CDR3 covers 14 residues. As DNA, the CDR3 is TGCGCCAGCAGTCTTGGGGCTTCTGTCAATGAGCAGTTCTTC. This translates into CASSLGASVNEQFF.

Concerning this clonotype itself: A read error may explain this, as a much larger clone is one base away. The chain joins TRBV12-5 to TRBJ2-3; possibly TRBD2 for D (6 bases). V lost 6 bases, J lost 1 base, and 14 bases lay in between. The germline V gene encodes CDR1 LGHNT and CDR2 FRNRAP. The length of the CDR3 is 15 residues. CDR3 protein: CASGGGDFGTDTQYF. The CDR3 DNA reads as TGTGCTAGTGGCGGCGGGGACTTCGGCACAGATACGCAGTATTTT.

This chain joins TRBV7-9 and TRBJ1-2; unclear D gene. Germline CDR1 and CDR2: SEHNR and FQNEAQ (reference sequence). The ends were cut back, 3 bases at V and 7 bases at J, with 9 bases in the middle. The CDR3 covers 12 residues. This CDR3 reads CASSFELRGYTF. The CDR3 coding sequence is TGTGCCAGCAGCTTCGAGCTTCGTGGCTACACCTTC.

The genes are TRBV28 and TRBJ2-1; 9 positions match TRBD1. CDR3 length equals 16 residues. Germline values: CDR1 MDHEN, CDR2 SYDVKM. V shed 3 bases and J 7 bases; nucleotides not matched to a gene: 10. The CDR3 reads CASSLITGGSYNEQFF. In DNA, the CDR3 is TGTGCCAGCAGTTTGATAACAGGGGGCAGCTATAATGAGCAGTTCTTC. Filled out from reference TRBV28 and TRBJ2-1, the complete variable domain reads DVKVTQSSRYLVKRTGEKVFLECVQDMDHENMFWYRQDPGLGLRLIYFSYDVKMKEKGDIPEGYSVSREKKERFSLILESASTNQTSMYLCASSLITGGSYNEQFFGPGTRLTVL.

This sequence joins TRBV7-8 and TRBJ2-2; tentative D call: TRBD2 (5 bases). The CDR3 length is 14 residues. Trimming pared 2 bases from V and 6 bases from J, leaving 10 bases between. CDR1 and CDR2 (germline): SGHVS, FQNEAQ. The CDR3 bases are TGTGCCAGCAGCTTAACACTAGTGGCCGGGGAGCTGTTTTTT. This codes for CASSLTLVAGELFF.

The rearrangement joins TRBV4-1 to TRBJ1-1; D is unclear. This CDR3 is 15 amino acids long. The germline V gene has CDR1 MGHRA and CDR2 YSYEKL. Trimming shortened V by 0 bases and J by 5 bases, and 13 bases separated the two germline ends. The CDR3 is CASSQEADGRTEAFF. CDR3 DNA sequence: TGCGCCAGCAGCCAAGAAGCGGATGGAAGGACTGAAGCTTTCTTT.

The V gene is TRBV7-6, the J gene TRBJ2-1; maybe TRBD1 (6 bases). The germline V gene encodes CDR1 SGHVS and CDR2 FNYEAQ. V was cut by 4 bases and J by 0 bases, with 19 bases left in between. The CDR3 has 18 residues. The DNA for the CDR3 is TGTGCCAGCAGCTCGAACTACCACAGGGCCTGCTCCTACAATGAGCAGTTCTTC. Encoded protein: CASSSNYHRACSYNEQFF. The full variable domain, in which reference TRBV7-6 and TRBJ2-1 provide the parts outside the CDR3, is GAGVSQSPRYKVTKRGQDVALRCDPISGHVSLYWYRQALGQGPEFLTYFNYEAQQDKSGLPNDRFSAERPEGSISTLTIQRTEQRDSAMYRCASSSNYHRACSYNEQFFGPGTRLTVL.

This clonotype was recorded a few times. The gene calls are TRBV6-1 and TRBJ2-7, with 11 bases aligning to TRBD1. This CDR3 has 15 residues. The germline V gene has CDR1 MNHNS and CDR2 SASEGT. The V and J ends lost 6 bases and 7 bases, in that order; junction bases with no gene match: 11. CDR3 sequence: CASRSSGTGGREQYF. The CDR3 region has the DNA TGTGCCAGCAGAAGCTCCGGGACAGGGGGGAGGGAGCAGTACTTC.

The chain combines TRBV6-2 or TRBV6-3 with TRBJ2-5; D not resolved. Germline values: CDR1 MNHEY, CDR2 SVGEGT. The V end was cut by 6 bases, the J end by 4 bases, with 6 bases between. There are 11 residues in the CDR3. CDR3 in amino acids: CASSEIETQYF. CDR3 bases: TGTGCCAGCAGCGAGATAGAGACCCAGTACTTC.

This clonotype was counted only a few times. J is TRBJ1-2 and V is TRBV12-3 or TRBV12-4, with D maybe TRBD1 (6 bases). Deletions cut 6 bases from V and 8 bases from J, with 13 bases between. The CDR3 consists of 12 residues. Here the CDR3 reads CASRYTGLGYTF. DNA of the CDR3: TGTGCCAGCAGATATACAGGGTTAGGCTACACCTTC.

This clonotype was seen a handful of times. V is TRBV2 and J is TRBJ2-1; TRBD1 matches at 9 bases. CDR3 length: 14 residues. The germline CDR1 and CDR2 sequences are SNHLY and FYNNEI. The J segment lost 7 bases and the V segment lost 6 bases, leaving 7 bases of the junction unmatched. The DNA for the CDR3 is TGTGCCAGCAGACTCCGGGACAGGGCTAATGAGCAGTTCTTC. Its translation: CASRLRDRANEQFF.

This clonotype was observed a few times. Here the CDR3 DNA reads TGTGCCAGCTCACCACAGTTAGACGGAGAGACCCAGTACTTC. This codes for CASSPQLDGETQYF. The chain has TRBV18 and TRBJ2-5; D remains unclear. The ends were cut back, 1 base at V and 4 bases at J, with 10 bases in the middle. The CDR3 extends over 14 amino acids. Germline V lookup: CDR1 KGHSH, CDR2 LQKENI.

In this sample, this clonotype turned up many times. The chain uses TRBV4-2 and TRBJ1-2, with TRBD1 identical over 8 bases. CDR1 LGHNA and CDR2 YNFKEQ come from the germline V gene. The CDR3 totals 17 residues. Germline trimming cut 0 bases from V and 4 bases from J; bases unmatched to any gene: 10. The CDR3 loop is CASSQDITHRGSYGYTF. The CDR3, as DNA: TGTGCCAGCAGCCAAGATATTACCCACAGGGGGAGCTATGGCTACACCTTC.

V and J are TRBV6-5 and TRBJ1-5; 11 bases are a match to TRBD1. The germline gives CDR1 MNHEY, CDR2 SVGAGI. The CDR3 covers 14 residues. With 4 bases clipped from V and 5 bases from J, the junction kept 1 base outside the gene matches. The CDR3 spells CASSWTGGDQPQHF. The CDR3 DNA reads TGTGCCAGCAGTTGGACAGGGGGCGATCAGCCCCAGCATTTT.

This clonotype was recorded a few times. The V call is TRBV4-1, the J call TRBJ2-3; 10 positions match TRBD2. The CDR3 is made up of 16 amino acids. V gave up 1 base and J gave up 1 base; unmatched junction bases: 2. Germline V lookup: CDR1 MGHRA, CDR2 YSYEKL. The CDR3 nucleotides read TGCGCCAGCAGCCAAGCTCTAGCGGGAGGCACAGATACGCAGTATTTT. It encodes CASSQALAGGTDTQYF.

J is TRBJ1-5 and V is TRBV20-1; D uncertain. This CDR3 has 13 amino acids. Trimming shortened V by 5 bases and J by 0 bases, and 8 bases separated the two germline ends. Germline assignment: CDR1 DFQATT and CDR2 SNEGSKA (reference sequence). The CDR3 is CSADRYSNQPQHF. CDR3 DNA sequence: TGCAGTGCTGACCGATATAGCAATCAGCCCCAGCATTTT.

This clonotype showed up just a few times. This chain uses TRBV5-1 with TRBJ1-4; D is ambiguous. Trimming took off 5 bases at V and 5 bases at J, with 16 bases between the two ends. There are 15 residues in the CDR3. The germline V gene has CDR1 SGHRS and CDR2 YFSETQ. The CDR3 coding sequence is TGCGCCAGCAGTAGAAGGGAGACTGTAAATGAAAAACTGTTTTTT. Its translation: CASSRRETVNEKLFF.